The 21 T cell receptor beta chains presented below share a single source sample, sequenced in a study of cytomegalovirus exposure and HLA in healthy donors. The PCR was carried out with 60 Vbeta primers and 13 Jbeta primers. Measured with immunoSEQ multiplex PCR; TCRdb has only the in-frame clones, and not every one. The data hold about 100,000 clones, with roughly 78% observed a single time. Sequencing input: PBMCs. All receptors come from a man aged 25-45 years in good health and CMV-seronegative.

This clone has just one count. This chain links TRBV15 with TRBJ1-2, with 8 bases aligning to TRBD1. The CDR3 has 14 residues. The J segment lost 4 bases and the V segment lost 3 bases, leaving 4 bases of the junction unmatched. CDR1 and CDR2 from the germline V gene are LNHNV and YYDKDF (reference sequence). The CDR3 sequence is CATSSLTGGYGYTF. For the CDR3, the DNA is TGTGCCACCAGCAGCCTAACAGGGGGCTATGGCTACACCTTC.

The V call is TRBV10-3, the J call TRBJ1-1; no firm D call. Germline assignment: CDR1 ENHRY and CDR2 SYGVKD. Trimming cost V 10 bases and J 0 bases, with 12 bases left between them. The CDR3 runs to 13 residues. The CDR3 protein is CATEGIMNTEAFF. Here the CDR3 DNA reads TGTGCCACTGAGGGCATCATGAACACTGAAGCTTTCTTT.

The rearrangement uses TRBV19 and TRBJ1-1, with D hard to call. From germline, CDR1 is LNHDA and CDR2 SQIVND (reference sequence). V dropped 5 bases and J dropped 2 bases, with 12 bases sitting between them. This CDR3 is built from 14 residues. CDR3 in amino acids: CASSGQNINTEAFF. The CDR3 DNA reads TGTGCCAGTAGTGGGCAGAACATAAACACTGAAGCTTTCTTT. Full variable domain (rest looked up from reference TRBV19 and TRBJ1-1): DGGITQSPKYLFRKEGQNVTLSCEQNLNHDAMYWYRQDPGQGLRLIYYSQIVNDFQKGDIAEGYSVSREKKESFPLTVTSAQKNPTAFYLCASSGQNINTEAFFGQGTRLTVV.

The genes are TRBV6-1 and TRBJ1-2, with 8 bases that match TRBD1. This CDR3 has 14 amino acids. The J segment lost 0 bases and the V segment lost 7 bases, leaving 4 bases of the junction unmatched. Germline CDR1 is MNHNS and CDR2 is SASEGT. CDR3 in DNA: TGTGCCAGCACCCGACAGGGGTCTAACTATGGCTACACCTTC. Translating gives CASTRQGSNYGYTF.

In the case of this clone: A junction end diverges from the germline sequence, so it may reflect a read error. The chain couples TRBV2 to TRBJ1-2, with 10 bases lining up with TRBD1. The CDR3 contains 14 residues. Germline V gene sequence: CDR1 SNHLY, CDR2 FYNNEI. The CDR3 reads CASSSGTGVPSGVF. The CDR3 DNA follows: TGTGCCAGCAGCTCCGGGACAGGGGTTCCTAGCGGGGTTTTC.

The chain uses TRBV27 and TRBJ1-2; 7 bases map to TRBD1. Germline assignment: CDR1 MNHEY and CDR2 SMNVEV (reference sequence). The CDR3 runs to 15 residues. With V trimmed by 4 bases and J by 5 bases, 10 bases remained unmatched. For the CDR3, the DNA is TGTGCCAGCAGTTCACCACTCAGGGGGTTATATGGCTACACCTTC. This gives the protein CASSSPLRGLYGYTF.

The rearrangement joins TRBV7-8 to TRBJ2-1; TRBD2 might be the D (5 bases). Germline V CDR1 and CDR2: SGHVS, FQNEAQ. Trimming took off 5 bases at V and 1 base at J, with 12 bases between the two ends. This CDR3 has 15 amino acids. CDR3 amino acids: CASSPRRGSYNEQFF. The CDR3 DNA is TGTGCCAGCAGCCCGAGACGGGGATCCTACAATGAGCAGTTCTTC.

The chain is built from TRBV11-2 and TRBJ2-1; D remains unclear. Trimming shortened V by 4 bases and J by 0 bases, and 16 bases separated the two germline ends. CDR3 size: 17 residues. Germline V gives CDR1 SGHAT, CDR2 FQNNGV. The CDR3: CASSSRLPKGSYNEQFF. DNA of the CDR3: TGTGCCAGCAGCTCCAGACTCCCCAAAGGCTCCTACAATGAGCAGTTCTTC.

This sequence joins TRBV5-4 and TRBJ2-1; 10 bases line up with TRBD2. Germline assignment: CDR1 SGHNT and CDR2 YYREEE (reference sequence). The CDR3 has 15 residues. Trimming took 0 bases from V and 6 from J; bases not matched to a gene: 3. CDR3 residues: CASSLGLAGGNEQFF. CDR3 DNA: TGTGCCAGCAGCTTGGGACTAGCGGGCGGCAATGAGCAGTTCTTC.

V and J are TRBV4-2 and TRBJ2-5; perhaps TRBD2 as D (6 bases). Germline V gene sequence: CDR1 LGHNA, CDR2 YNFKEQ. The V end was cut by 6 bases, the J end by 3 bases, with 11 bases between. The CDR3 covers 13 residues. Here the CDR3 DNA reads TGTGCCAGCAGACGTGCGGGGAAAGAGACCCAGTACTTC. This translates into CASRRAGKETQYF.

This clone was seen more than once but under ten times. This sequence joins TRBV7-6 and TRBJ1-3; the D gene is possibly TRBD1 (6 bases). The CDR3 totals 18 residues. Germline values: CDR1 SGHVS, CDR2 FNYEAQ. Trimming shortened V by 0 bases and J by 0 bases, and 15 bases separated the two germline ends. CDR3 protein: CASSLASTGFGSGNTIYF. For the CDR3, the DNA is TGTGCCAGCAGCTTAGCCTCGACAGGTTTCGGCTCTGGAAACACCATATATTTT.

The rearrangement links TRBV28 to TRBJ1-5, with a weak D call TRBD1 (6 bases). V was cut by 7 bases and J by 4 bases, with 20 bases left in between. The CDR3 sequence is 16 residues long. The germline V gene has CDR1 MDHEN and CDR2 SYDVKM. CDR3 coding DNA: TGTGCCAGCAATACAGGGTATGGGGGCCAAAATCAGCCCCAGCATTTT. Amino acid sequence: CASNTGYGGQNQPQHF.

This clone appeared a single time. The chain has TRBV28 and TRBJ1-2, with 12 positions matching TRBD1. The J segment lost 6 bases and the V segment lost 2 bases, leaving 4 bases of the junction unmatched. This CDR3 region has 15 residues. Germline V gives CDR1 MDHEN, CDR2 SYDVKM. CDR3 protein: CASSLEGQGADGYTF. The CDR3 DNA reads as TGTGCCAGCAGTTTAGAGGGACAGGGGGCGGATGGCTACACCTTC.

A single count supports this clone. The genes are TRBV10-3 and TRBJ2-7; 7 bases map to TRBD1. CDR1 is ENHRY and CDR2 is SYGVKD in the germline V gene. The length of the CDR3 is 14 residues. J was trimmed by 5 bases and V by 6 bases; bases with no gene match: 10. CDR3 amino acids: CAISVGGQANEQYF. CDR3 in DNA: TGTGCCATCAGCGTAGGAGGACAGGCAAACGAGCAGTACTTC.

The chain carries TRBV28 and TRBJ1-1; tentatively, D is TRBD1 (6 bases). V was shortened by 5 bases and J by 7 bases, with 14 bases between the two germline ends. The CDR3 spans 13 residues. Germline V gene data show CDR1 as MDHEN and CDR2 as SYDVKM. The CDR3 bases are TGTGCCAGCAGTCCTGTGGGGGCTGTTGAAGCTTTCTTT. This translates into CASSPVGAVEAFF.

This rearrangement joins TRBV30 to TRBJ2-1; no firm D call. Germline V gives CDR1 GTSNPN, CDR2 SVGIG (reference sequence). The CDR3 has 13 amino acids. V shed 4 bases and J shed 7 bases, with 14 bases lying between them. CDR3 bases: TGTGCCTGGACGGGTCTAGATAGAAATGAGCAGTTCTTC. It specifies CAWTGLDRNEQFF.

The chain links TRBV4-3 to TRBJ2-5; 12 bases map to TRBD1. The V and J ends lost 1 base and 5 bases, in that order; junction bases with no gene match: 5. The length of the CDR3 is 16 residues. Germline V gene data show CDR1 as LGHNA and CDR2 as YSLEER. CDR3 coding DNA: TGCGCCAGCAGCCAAGCCGGGACAGGGGGCGGGGAGACCCAGTACTTC. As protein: CASSQAGTGGGETQYF.

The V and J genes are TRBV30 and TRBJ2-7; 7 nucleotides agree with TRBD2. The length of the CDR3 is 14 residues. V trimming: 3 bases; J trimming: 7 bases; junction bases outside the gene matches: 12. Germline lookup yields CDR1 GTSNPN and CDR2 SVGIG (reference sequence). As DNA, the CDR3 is TGTGCCTGGAGCTCCGGGACTACGTACCTGGAGCAGTACTTC. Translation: CAWSSGTTYLEQYF.

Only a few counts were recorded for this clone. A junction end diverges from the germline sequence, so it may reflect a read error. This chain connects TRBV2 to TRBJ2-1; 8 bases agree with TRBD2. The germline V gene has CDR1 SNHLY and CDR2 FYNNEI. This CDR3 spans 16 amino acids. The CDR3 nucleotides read TGTGCCAGCAGTGCCGTCAGCGGGAGATCCTTCAATGAGCAGTTCTTC. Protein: CASSAVSGRSFNEQFF.

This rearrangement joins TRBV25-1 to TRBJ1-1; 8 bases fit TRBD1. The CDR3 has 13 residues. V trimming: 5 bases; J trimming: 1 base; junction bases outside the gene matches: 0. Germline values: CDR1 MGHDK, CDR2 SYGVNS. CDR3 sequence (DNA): TGTGCCAGCAGTCAGGGGGCGAACACTGAAGCTTTCTTT. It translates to CASSQGANTEAFF.

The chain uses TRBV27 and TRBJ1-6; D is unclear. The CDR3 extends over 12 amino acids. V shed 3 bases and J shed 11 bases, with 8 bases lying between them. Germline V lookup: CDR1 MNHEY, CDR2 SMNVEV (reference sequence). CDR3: CASSFGRPPLHF. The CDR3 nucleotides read TGTGCCAGCAGTTTTGGCAGGCCACCCCTCCACTTT.